Listed below are T cell receptor beta chains from one sample, sequenced in a study of a mutant IDH1 vaccine in newly diagnosed glioma. Sequencing used immunoSEQ multiplex PCR; TCRdb keeps in-frame clones, though not all of them. The sample includes fewer than 100,000 clones, approximately 90% of them seen just once. Sequenced material: PBMCs, taken from a glioma patient treated with radiotherapy, temozolomide or both. These receptors all stem from a woman in her fifties or sixties with glioma. Each CDR3 is given with its conserved first and last residue. D genes are given only for firm matches. The listing skips clone size in some rows; elsewhere it reads once, few, many or a size class.

V: TRBV5-8; J: TRBJ1-4; size: once; D: TRBD1; DNA: TGTGCCAGCAGCCAGGGACAGGCCAGAACTAATGAAAAACTGTTTTTT; CDR3: CASSQGQARTNEKLFF
V: TRBV6-1; J: TRBJ1-1; size: .; D: .; DNA: TGTGCCAGCAGTCTAGGGGGTTCGGACACTGAAGCTTTCTTT; CDR3: CASSLGGSDTEAFF
V: TRBV5-6; J: TRBJ1-1; size: .; D: TRBD1; DNA: TGTGCCAGCAGCTTGAGGGGGCGGTCTGAAGCTTTCTTT; CDR3: CASSLRGRSEAFF
V: TRBV1; J: TRBJ1-1; size: .; D: .; DNA: TGCACCAGCAGCCAAGGGACGAACACTGAAGCTTTCTTT; CDR3: CTSSQGTNTEAFF
V: TRBV6-6; J: TRBJ2-7; size: .; D: TRBD2; DNA: TGTGCCAGCAGTTATTTTGCGGGAGCGGGCAACGAGCAGTACTTC; CDR3: CASSYFAGAGNEQYF
V: TRBV6-1; J: TRBJ2-1; size: .; D: .; DNA: TGTGCCAGCGAACCGGGACATCTCTACAATGAGCAGTTCTTC; CDR3: CASEPGHLYNEQFF
V: TRBV29-1; J: TRBJ2-7; size: few; D: .; DNA: TGCAGCGTTGAAGGTCGAAGCCCCACAGGGTCGGACTATCCTTACGAGCAGTACTTC; CDR3: CSVEGRSPTGSDYPYEQYF
V: TRBV5-1; J: TRBJ2-2; size: .; D: .; DNA: TGCGCCAGCAGCTTGGATGTAGGGGGGAACACCGGGGAGCTGTTTTTT; CDR3: CASSLDVGGNTGELFF
V: TRBV6-1; J: TRBJ1-6; size: few; D: .; DNA: TGTGCCAGCAGTGACGGATACAATTCACCCCTCCACTTT; CDR3: CASSDGYNSPLHF
V: TRBV15; J: TRBJ2-7; size: .; D: TRBD1; DNA: TGTGCCACCAGCAGAGATCGGACAGGTTTCTACGAGCAGTACTTC; CDR3: CATSRDRTGFYEQYF
V: TRBV7-3; J: TRBJ2-2; size: .; D: .; DNA: TGTGCCAGCAGCCCCCATAGGATCCCCGGGGAGCTGTTTTTT; CDR3: CASSPHRIPGELFF
V: TRBV27; J: TRBJ2-7; size: .; D: .; DNA: TGTGCCAGCAGTCCTAGGCTAGCTCTCCGTTCCTACGAGCAGTACTTC; CDR3: CASSPRLALRSYEQYF
V: TRBV7-3; J: TRBJ2-3; size: .; D: TRBD2; DNA: TGTGCCAGCAGCCTCTCTAGCGGGAGGTTCGCAGATACGCAGTATTTT; CDR3: CASSLSSGRFADTQYF
V: TRBV21-1; J: TRBJ1-5; size: .; D: .; DNA: TGTGCCAGCAGCAATGAGCAAGGGGCCCAGCATTTT; CDR3: CASSNEQGAQHF
V: TRBV30; J: TRBJ2-5; size: .; D: TRBD2; DNA: TGTGCCTGGACTAGCGGGACCCGCCAGGTGGAGACCCAGTACTTC; CDR3: CAWTSGTRQVETQYF
V: TRBV14; J: TRBJ1-6; size: .; D: .; DNA: TGTGCCAGCAGCCAAACCGGAGGTTCACCCCTCCACTTT; CDR3: CASSQTGGSPLHF
V: TRBV13; J: TRBJ2-1; size: .; D: .; DNA: TGTGCCAGCCGCCGGGCCGACGGGGGCAATGAGCAGTTCTTC; CDR3: CASRRADGGNEQFF
V: TRBV21-1; J: TRBJ2-1; size: .; D: .; DNA: TGTGCCAGCAGCAAAGAGGATAGCGGGGCCTACAATGAGCAGTTCTTC; CDR3: CASSKEDSGAYNEQFF
V: TRBV30; J: TRBJ2-5; size: .; D: .; DNA: TGTGCCTGGAGGGATACCGGACAGCCCCAAGAGACCCAGTACTTC; CDR3: CAWRDTGQPQETQYF
V: TRBV28; J: TRBJ2-3; size: few; D: .; DNA: TGTGCCAGCAGTCCCCACGGGGGCGGCACAGATACGCAGTATTTT; CDR3: CASSPHGGGTDTQYF
V: TRBV27; J: TRBJ2-1; size: once; D: TRBD2; DNA: TGTGCCAGCAGTTCCCTAGGAGGGAGGGAGTTCTTC; CDR3: CASSSLGGREFF
V: TRBV7-9; J: TRBJ1-2; size: .; D: .; DNA: TGTGCCAGCAGCCAGGACAGCAACTATGGCTACACCTTC; CDR3: CASSQDSNYGYTF
V: TRBV19; J: TRBJ2-1; size: .; D: .; DNA: TGTGCCAGTAGTACCAGCTCCTACAATGAGCAGTTCTTC; CDR3: CASSTSSYNEQFF
V: TRBV6-6; J: TRBJ2-7; size: once; D: TRBD1; DNA: TGTGCCAGCAGCCGCAATACAGGGGACGAGCAGTACTTC; CDR3: CASSRNTGDEQYF
V: TRBV2; J: TRBJ1-5; size: .; D: .; DNA: TGTGCCAGCAAACGGGCCCAAGGGGCCCAGCATTTT; CDR3: CASKRAQGAQHF
V: TRBV2; J: TRBJ1-3; size: .; D: .; DNA: TGTGCCAGCATTGGGGGGAACTCTGGAAACACCATATATTTT; CDR3: CASIGGNSGNTIYF
V: TRBV5-1; J: TRBJ1-1; size: .; D: TRBD1; DNA: TGCGCCAGCAGCGCAAGACAGGGGGGAACTGAAGCTTTCTTT; CDR3: CASSARQGGTEAFF
V: TRBV2; J: TRBJ2-7; size: .; D: .; DNA: TGTGCCAGCAGTGAGTGGGCAGGGACCAACGAGCAGTACTTC; CDR3: CASSEWAGTNEQYF
V: TRBV4-2; J: TRBJ2-1; size: .; D: .; DNA: TGTGCCAGCAGCTCCTGGGGTAGCGCGGGTGAGCAGTTCTTC; CDR3: CASSSWGSAGEQFF
V: TRBV30; J: TRBJ2-7; size: .; D: TRBD1; DNA: TGTGCCTGGACTAACCTGGTGGGGACAGGGGACTACGAGCAGTACTTC; CDR3: CAWTNLVGTGDYEQYF
V: TRBV2; J: TRBJ2-4; size: .; D: .; DNA: TGTGCCAGCAGCTCGGGGGCCAAAAACATTCAGTACTTC; CDR3: CASSSGAKNIQYF
V: TRBV2; J: TRBJ1-2; size: once; D: .; DNA: TGTGCCAGCAGCGCCAGGTTTTTTAACTATGGCTACACCTTC; CDR3: CASSARFFNYGYTF
V: TRBV11-3; J: TRBJ2-1; size: .; D: .; DNA: TGTGCCAGCAGCTTATCGGTAGCGGTGTACAATGAGCAGTTCTTC; CDR3: CASSLSVAVYNEQFF
V: TRBV5-4; J: TRBJ2-7; size: .; D: TRBD2; DNA: TGTGCCAGCAGCTTGGACCCGCGGACTAGCGGCGTCGGCGAGCAGTACTTC; CDR3: CASSLDPRTSGVGEQYF
V: TRBV5-8; J: TRBJ2-1; size: .; D: TRBD2; DNA: TGTGCCAGCAGCTTCTGGACTAGCGGCTCCTACAATGAGCAGTTCTTC; CDR3: CASSFWTSGSYNEQFF
V: TRBV10-3; J: TRBJ2-5; size: .; D: .; DNA: TGTGCCATCAGTGAGGCCCCCACCGAGTACCAAGAGACCCAGTACTTC; CDR3: CAISEAPTEYQETQYF
V: TRBV2; J: TRBJ2-7; size: .; D: .; DNA: TGTGCCAGCAGTAGGGCGCGGTACGAGCAGTACTTC; CDR3: CASSRARYEQYF
V: TRBV20-1; J: TRBJ2-7; size: .; D: .; DNA: TGCAGTGCTTCCCCGGCCGAGCAGTACTTC; CDR3: CSASPAEQYF
V: TRBV7-2; J: TRBJ2-5; size: .; D: TRBD2; DNA: TGTGCCAGCAGCTTATCTCTAGCGGGAGGGGGAGAGACCCAGTACTTC; CDR3: CASSLSLAGGGETQYF
V: TRBV6-5; J: TRBJ1-2; size: few; D: .; DNA: TGTGCCAGCAGTTACTCATTCAGGGTCAGTAACTATGGCTACACCTTC; CDR3: CASSYSFRVSNYGYTF
V: TRBV5-4; J: TRBJ2-5; size: .; D: .; DNA: TGTGCCAGCACCCAAGGTCCGGGAGAGACCCAGTACTTC; CDR3: CASTQGPGETQYF
V: TRBV12-5; J: TRBJ2-3; size: .; D: TRBD2; DNA: TGTGCTAGTGGTACCTGGACCGGGAGGGGGACAGATACGCAGTATTTT; CDR3: CASGTWTGRGTDTQYF
V: TRBV2; J: TRBJ1-2; size: .; D: .; DNA: TGTGCCAGTGAAGGGAGCTATGGCTACACCTTC; CDR3: CASEGSYGYTF
V: TRBV28; J: TRBJ1-6; size: .; D: .; DNA: TGTGCCAGCGCCTCCTTAAGGTCCTATAATTCACCCCTCCACTTT; CDR3: CASASLRSYNSPLHF
V: TRBV10-1; J: TRBJ2-2; size: once; D: .; DNA: TGCGCCAGCAGTGAGCTCCCGGACCCTCGAACCGGGGAGCTGTTTTTT; CDR3: CASSELPDPRTGELFF
V: TRBV27; J: TRBJ2-5; size: .; D: .; DNA: TGTGCCAGCAGTTCCGTAGGCGGACGGTGGGAGACCCAGTACTTC; CDR3: CASSSVGGRWETQYF
V: TRBV30; J: TRBJ2-1; size: .; D: .; DNA: TGTGCCTGGAGTCAGACAGGGTGGGGGGATGAGCAGTTCTTC; CDR3: CAWSQTGWGDEQFF
V: TRBV10-2; J: TRBJ1-2; size: .; D: TRBD1; DNA: TGCGCCAGCAGTGGAGGGGACAGGGTGTACGGCTACACCTTC; CDR3: CASSGGDRVYGYTF
V: TRBV7-9; J: TRBJ2-1; size: .; D: .; DNA: TGTGCCAGCAGCCTAACCTACAATGAGCAGTTCTTC; CDR3: CASSLTYNEQFF
V: TRBV6-1; J: TRBJ2-3; size: .; D: .; DNA: TGTGCCAGCAAACTTGCACAGTTGAGGGCGGATACGCAGTATTTT; CDR3: CASKLAQLRADTQYF
V: TRBV6-5; J: TRBJ1-2; size: few; D: TRBD1; DNA: TGTGCCAGCAGTTCCCAGGGGGGCGGCTACACCTTC; CDR3: CASSSQGGGYTF
V: TRBV5-1; J: TRBJ2-3; size: .; D: .; DNA: TGCGCCAGCAGCTTGGTTGGTCTTAGAACAGATACGCAGTATTTT; CDR3: CASSLVGLRTDTQYF
V: TRBV6-6; J: TRBJ1-5; size: .; D: .; DNA: TGTGCCAGCACCGAGGAGGGGGAGCCCCAGCATTTT; CDR3: CASTEEGEPQHF
V: TRBV6-4; J: TRBJ2-1; size: .; D: TRBD1; DNA: TGTGCCAGCAGGGGACAGCATAGCTCCTACAATGAGCAGTTCTTC; CDR3: CASRGQHSSYNEQFF